A single sample gave rise to the 31 T cell receptor beta chains below, sequenced in a study of early T cells in non-severe SARS-CoV-2 infection. TCRdb ran MiXCR on the 5' RACE reads and lists one entry per CDR3 protein. The table shows approximately 99,000 distinct CDR3 sequences, with about an eighth occurring only once. The sample consisted of whole blood. These receptors were collected from an adult who was a healthcare worker with PCR-confirmed SARS-CoV-2 infection or an uninfected control (not recorded which).

This clonotype showed up just a few times. The V gene is TRBV12-3 or TRBV12-4, the J gene TRBJ1-2; 8 nucleotides agree with TRBD1. J gave up 4 bases and V 3 bases, and 7 bases lay outside the gene matches. The CDR3 totals 15 residues. The CDR3 DNA reads TGTGCCAGCAGTTTTAAGGCAGGGGGCGTCTATGGCTACACCTTC. This gives the protein CASSFKAGGVYGYTF.

This clonotype has ten or more counts. This rearrangement joins TRBV11-2 to TRBJ2-2, with 7 bases fitting TRBD1. Germline CDR1 SGHAT, CDR2 FQNNGV. This CDR3 has 18 amino acids. J was trimmed by 0 bases and V by 5 bases; bases with no gene match: 12. CDR3 residues: CASSPASFGQANTGELFF. The CDR3 nucleotides are TGTGCCAGCAGCCCCGCCTCCTTTGGACAGGCGAACACCGGGGAGCTGTTTTTT.

The genes are TRBV6-2 or TRBV6-3 and TRBJ1-2; D is ambiguous. This CDR3 contains 12 residues. With 2 bases removed from V and 4 bases from J, the gap between germline ends came to 5 bases. From germline, CDR1 is MNHEY and CDR2 SVGEGT. DNA for the CDR3: TGTGCCAGCAGTTACCTAAGCTATGGCTACACCTTC. This sequence encodes CASSYLSYGYTF.

This clonotype appeared many times. This chain uses TRBV7-6 with TRBJ2-2; 7 positions match TRBD1. Germline lookup yields CDR1 SGHVS and CDR2 FNYEAQ. The length of the CDR3 is 17 residues. V lost 5 bases to trimming and J lost 0 bases; unmatched junction nucleotides: 9. CDR3 bases: TGTGCCAGCAGCCCTCTACCCCAGGGGGCGAACACCGGGGAGCTGTTTTTT. It is translated as CASSPLPQGANTGELFF.

Only a few counts were recorded for this clonotype. The CDR3 here is CASAGEGNYNEQFF. CDR3 in DNA: TGTGCCTCGGCGGGGGAAGGAAACTACAATGAGCAGTTCTTC. V usage is TRBV2 and J usage is TRBJ2-1; 7 bases match TRBD2. V trimming: 11 bases; J trimming: 3 bases; junction bases outside the gene matches: 10. The CDR3 sequence is 14 residues long. Germline assignment: CDR1 SNHLY and CDR2 FYNNEI.

This clonotype occurred many times. The rearrangement links TRBV20-1 to TRBJ2-1, with 13 nucleotides matching TRBD2. J gave up 8 bases and V 6 bases, and 7 bases lay outside the gene matches. The CDR3 extends over 14 amino acids. Germline CDR1 is DFQATT and CDR2 is SNEGSKA (reference sequence). CDR3 protein: CSAETSGRRYEQFF. Written as DNA, the CDR3 is TGCAGTGCCGAGACTAGCGGGAGGAGGTATGAGCAGTTCTTC.

The gene calls are TRBV30 and TRBJ2-3; 10 bases line up with TRBD2. V gave up 5 bases and J gave up 3 bases; unmatched junction bases: 5. The V gene's germline CDR1 is GTSNPN and CDR2 SVGIG (reference sequence). The CDR3 contains 14 residues. The CDR3 loop reads CAWQRTSGTDTQYF. In DNA form, the CDR3 reads TGTGCCTGGCAAAGGACTAGCGGTACAGATACGCAGTATTTT. The variable domain in full, completed from reference TRBV30 and TRBJ2-3, reads SQTIHQWPATLVQPVGSPLSLECTVEGTSNPNLYWYRQAAGRGLQLLFYSVGIGQISSEVPQNLSASRPQDRQFILSSKKLLLSDSGFYLCAWQRTSGTDTQYFGPGTRLTVL.

The V and J genes are TRBV10-3 and TRBJ1-2; D unresolved. The germline gives CDR1 ENHRY, CDR2 SYGVKD. This CDR3 is 12 amino acids long. V was shortened by 3 bases and J by 7 bases, with 9 bases between the two germline ends. This CDR3 reads CAISDLMSGYTF. In nucleotides, the CDR3 is TGTGCCATCAGTGATTTGATGAGTGGCTACACCTTC.

Comments on this clonotype: A much larger clonotype is one base distant, so this may be a read error. The genes are TRBV18 and TRBJ1-6; D is possibly TRBD1 (5 bases). The CDR3 runs 16 residues. Germline-derived CDR1 and CDR2 are KGHSH and LQKENI. V was cut by 3 bases and J by 5 bases, with 14 bases left in between. The CDR3 sequence is CASSPFVGRDNSPLHF. Here the CDR3 DNA reads TGTGCCAGCTCACCTTTTGTCGGCAGGGATAATTCACCCCTCCACTTT.

This clonotype has more than one count but fewer than ten. The chain recombines TRBV11-3 with TRBJ2-3; D might be TRBD1 (5 bases). CDR3 length equals 14 residues. V lost 2 bases to trimming and J lost 4 bases, with 10 bases between them. Germline V CDR1 and CDR2: SGHNT, YENEEA. The CDR3 sequence: CASSLRGPADTQYF. The CDR3 nucleotides read TGTGCCAGCAGCTTAAGGGGTCCGGCAGATACGCAGTATTTT. The full variable domain, with the rest looked up from reference TRBV11-3 and TRBJ2-3, is EAGVVQSPRYKIIEKKQPVAFWCNPISGHNTLYWYLQNLGQGPELLIRYENEEAVDDSQLPKDRFSAERLKGVDSTLKIQPAELGDSAVYLCASSLRGPADTQYFGPGTRLTVL.

This clonotype was seen a handful of times. The gene calls are TRBV5-1 and TRBJ2-7; D may correspond to TRBD1 or TRBD2 (5 bases each). The ends were cut back, 4 bases at V and 2 bases at J, with 16 bases in the middle. The CDR3 length is 15 residues. Germline CDR1 and CDR2: SGHRS and YFSETQ. CDR3 bases: TGCGCCAGCAGCAACCCCTCCGGGACCACCTACGAGCAGTACTTC. The encoded protein is CASSNPSGTTYEQYF.

The genes are TRBV7-3 and TRBJ2-1; 9 nucleotides match TRBD2. The length of the CDR3 is 15 residues. In germline, CDR1 is SGHTA, CDR2 FQGTGA. J lost 6 bases, V lost 5 bases, and 8 bases had no gene match. CDR3 nucleotides: TGTGCCAGCAGCCCAGGGACTAGCCCCCTCAATGAGCAGTTCTTC. This gives the protein CASSPGTSPLNEQFF.

A few counts support this clonotype. The rearrangement links TRBV29-1 to TRBJ2-5, with TRBD1 identical over 11 bases. Trimming removed 7 bases from V and 1 base from J; junction bases left unmatched: 5. The length of the CDR3 is 14 residues. The germline V gene has CDR1 SQVTM and CDR2 ANQGSEA. The CDR3 here is CSAGTGGVQETQYF. The CDR3 DNA reads as TGCAGCGCCGGGACAGGGGGAGTCCAAGAGACCCAGTACTTC.

The chain joins TRBV5-1 to TRBJ1-5; tentatively, D is TRBD1 (5 bases). Trimming removed 4 bases at V and 6 bases at J, with 14 bases between. The CDR3 runs 14 residues. From germline, CDR1 is SGHRS and CDR2 YFSETQ. CDR3 in amino acids: CASSPGTGSQPQHF. CDR3 nucleotide sequence: TGCGCCAGCAGCCCCGGGACTGGGTCTCAGCCCCAGCATTTT.

To note about this clonotype: One junction end does not reproduce the germline sequence, and a read error may be involved. The chain uses TRBV18 and TRBJ1-5; D remains unclear. CDR1 KGHSH and CDR2 LQKENI come from the germline V gene. The CDR3 contains 14 residues. Here the CDR3 reads CVSSPLEGNQPQHF. The CDR3 DNA reads TGTGTCAGCTCACCGCTAGAAGGGAATCAGCCCCAGCATTTT.

This clonotype was counted between two and nine times. This chain connects TRBV29-1 to TRBJ2-2; D ambiguous. This CDR3 region has 14 residues. V was pared by 5 bases and J by 1 base, with 11 bases between. Germline loops: CDR1 SQVTM, CDR2 ANQGSEA. CDR3 nucleotides: TGCAGCGTTATCGGACCGATGAACACCGGGGAGCTGTTTTTT. It codes for CSVIGPMNTGELFF.

This clonotype has just a few counts. The rearrangement uses TRBV11-3 and TRBJ2-2, with D perhaps TRBD1 or TRBD2 (5 bases each). The CDR3 extends over 15 amino acids. Trimming took 1 base from V and 2 from J, leaving 8 bases between them. Germline V gives CDR1 SGHNT, CDR2 YENEEA. The CDR3 reads CASSLVGTNTGELFF. The CDR3 DNA follows: TGTGCCAGCAGCTTAGTGGGGACCAACACCGGGGAGCTGTTTTTT.

Only a few counts were recorded for this clonotype. This chain links TRBV7-9 with TRBJ2-2; the D is unclear. Trimming shortened V by 4 bases and J by 5 bases, and 11 bases separated the two germline ends. The CDR3 has 14 amino acids. Per germline, CDR1 SEHNR and CDR2 FQNEAQ (reference sequence). This CDR3 is CASSSPTWTGELFF. The DNA for the CDR3 is TGTGCCAGCAGCTCGCCAACGTGGACCGGGGAGCTGTTTTTT. The full variable domain, completed using reference TRBV7-9 and TRBJ2-2, is DTGVSQNPRHKITKRGQNVTFRCDPISEHNRLYWYRQTLGQGPEFLTYFQNEAQLEKSRLLSDRFSAERPKGSFSTLEIQRTEQGDSAMYLCASSSPTWTGELFFGEGSRLTVL.

This clonotype was counted a few times. The CDR3 here is CASSPLEGNQPQHF. Here the CDR3 DNA reads TGTGCCAGCTCACCGCTAGAAGGGAATCAGCCCCAGCATTTT. The rearrangement links TRBV18 to TRBJ1-5; D remains unclear. V was pared by 3 bases and J by 4 bases, with 10 bases between. The CDR3 consists of 14 residues. Germline CDR1 reads KGHSH; CDR2 reads LQKENI.

The chain uses TRBV7-2 and TRBJ2-7, with D unresolved. This CDR3 spans 12 amino acids. Per the germline V gene, CDR1 is SGHTA and CDR2 is FQGNSA. With 5 bases removed from V and 4 bases from J, the gap between germline ends came to 9 bases. Here the CDR3 reads CASSTSPYEQYF. The CDR3 DNA is TGTGCCAGCAGCACCAGCCCTTACGAGCAGTACTTC.

The chain has TRBV12-3 or TRBV12-4 and TRBJ1-1; 7 bases fit TRBD1. CDR3 length: 12 residues. The ends lost 7 bases at V and 5 bases at J; junction bases unmatched: 4. The CDR3, as DNA: TGTGCCAGCACTCCCAGGGGGACTGAAGCTTTCTTT. Amino acid sequence: CASTPRGTEAFF.

This clonotype was counted a few times. The V and J genes are TRBV29-1 and TRBJ2-1; no definite D call. This CDR3 has 14 residues. Deletions cut 3 bases from V and 2 bases from J, with 11 bases between. The germline V gene encodes CDR1 SQVTM and CDR2 ANQGSEA. The CDR3 nucleotides read TGCAGCGTTGACCGACCCCGCACCTACAATGAGCAGTTCTTC. As protein: CSVDRPRTYNEQFF.

This clonotype has just a few counts. The J gene is TRBJ1-1, the V gene TRBV6-5; D uncertain. CDR3 length: 11 amino acids. V was cut by 10 bases and J by 8 bases, with 14 bases left in between. Germline loops: CDR1 MNHEY, CDR2 SVGAGI. CDR3: CATHPGSEAFF. The CDR3 nucleotides read TGTGCCACCCACCCGGGCTCGGAAGCTTTCTTT.

Ten or more counts support this clonotype. The V gene is TRBV20-1, the J gene TRBJ1-4; D remains ambiguous. CDR1 is DFQATT and CDR2 is SNEGSKA in the germline V gene (reference sequence). Trimming removed 0 bases at V and 6 bases at J, with 14 bases between. This CDR3 has 15 residues. The CDR3 loop is CSARDVNYPYEKLFF. In DNA, the CDR3 is TGCAGTGCTAGAGATGTGAACTACCCATATGAAAAACTGTTTTTT.

This clonotype has more than one count but fewer than ten. The rearrangement uses TRBV7-6 and TRBJ2-3, with 9 bases identical to TRBD1. CDR3 length: 13 residues. Germline CDR1 SGHVS, CDR2 FNYEAQ. V lost 10 bases and J lost 8; bases outside the gene matches: 10. CDR3 in amino acids: CATGTGYSGTQYF. In DNA, the CDR3 is TGTGCCACCGGGACAGGGTATTCTGGTACGCAGTATTTT. The full variable domain, completed using reference TRBV7-6 and TRBJ2-3, is GAGVSQSPRYKVTKRGQDVALRCDPISGHVSLYWYRQALGQGPEFLTYFNYEAQQDKSGLPNDRFSAERPEGSISTLTIQRTEQRDSAMYRCATGTGYSGTQYFGPGTRLTVL.

In this sample, this clonotype turned up many times. The rearrangement uses TRBV7-6 and TRBJ2-3; 16 positions agree with TRBD2. The CDR3 is made up of 21 amino acids. Germline V gene data show CDR1 as SGHVS and CDR2 as FNYEAQ. V was clipped by 2 bases and J by 2 bases; unmatched bases: 13. CDR3 amino acids: CASSLFPGLAGGTYATDTQYF. The CDR3 DNA is TGTGCCAGCAGCTTATTCCCGGGACTAGCGGGAGGGACGTATGCCACAGATACGCAGTATTTT.

The chain links TRBV6-1 to TRBJ1-1; possibly TRBD1 for D (6 bases). In germline, CDR1 is MNHNS, CDR2 SASEGT. V gave up 2 bases and J gave up 2 bases, with 12 bases separating them. The CDR3 totals 15 residues. Here the CDR3 reads CASSERAGANTEAFF. For the CDR3, the DNA is TGTGCCAGCAGTGAACGGGCAGGGGCTAACACTGAAGCTTTCTTT.

This clonotype was counted many times. This rearrangement joins TRBV12-3 or TRBV12-4 to TRBJ1-1; no clear D gene. The CDR3 contains 13 residues. Trimming pared 6 bases from V and 0 bases from J, leaving 8 bases between. CDR3 region: CASRTGMNTEAFF. The CDR3 region has the DNA TGTGCCAGCAGGACCGGGATGAACACTGAAGCTTTCTTT.

This clonotype was found many times. Here the CDR3 DNA reads TGCAGCGTTCGCACCTGGGGACAGATGAACACTGAAGCTTTCTTT. This sequence encodes CSVRTWGQMNTEAFF. The V and J genes are TRBV29-1 and TRBJ1-1; 7 bases are shared with TRBD1. The V gene's germline CDR1 is SQVTM and CDR2 ANQGSEA. V lost 5 bases to trimming and J lost 0 bases; unmatched junction nucleotides: 9. This CDR3 is built from 15 residues.

This clonotype was recorded at least ten times. In nucleotides, the CDR3 is TGTGCCAGCAGCTTCCCCGAAAACAATGAGCAGTTCTTC. This sequence encodes CASSFPENNEQFF. This sequence joins TRBV5-4 and TRBJ2-1, with D uncertain. Trimming removed 2 bases at V and 5 bases at J, with 8 bases between. In germline, CDR1 is SGHNT, CDR2 YYREEE (reference sequence). CDR3 length: 13 amino acids.

This clonotype was found a few times. V usage is TRBV12-3 or TRBV12-4 and J usage is TRBJ2-2, with D perhaps matching TRBD2 (5 bases). V was shortened by 6 bases and J by 0 bases, with 11 bases between the two germline ends. The length of the CDR3 is 15 residues. As DNA, the CDR3 is TGTGCCAGCAGAGCCTGGGGAGCGAACACCGGGGAGCTGTTTTTT. This codes for CASRAWGANTGELFF.